The 12 T cell receptor beta chains given below trace back to one sample, sequenced in a study of blood T cell repertoires in COVID-19. Assay: immunoSEQ multiplex PCR; the TCRdb copy retains only in-frame clones and omits some. Altogether some 14,000 clones are present, less than 90% being singletons, with the ten largest covering approximately 50%. The material sequenced was peripheral blood. Receptors originate from a man aged 80 or over with acute or convalescent COVID-19.

For this clone: A read error may produce the germline difference seen at one junction end. This chain connects TRBV6-5 to TRBJ2-1, with 15 bases matching TRBD2. The germline CDR1 and CDR2 sequences are MNHEY and SVGAGI. The CDR3 has 15 residues. The CDR3 region is CASSLTGTSGGPHLF. CDR3 coding DNA: TGTGCCAGCAGTTTAACCGGGACTAGCGGGGGGCCCCACCTCTTC.

This chain connects TRBV6-5 to TRBJ1-1; 7 bases are a match to TRBD1. The V and J ends lost 6 bases and 8 bases, in that order; junction bases with no gene match: 9. CDR1 is MNHEY and CDR2 is SVGAGI in the germline V gene. The CDR3 consists of 13 residues. In DNA, the CDR3 is TGTGCCAGCAGGCGACAGGGAGTCGAAGAAGCTTTCTTT. It encodes CASRRQGVEEAFF.

The J gene is TRBJ2-3, the V gene TRBV7-8; D ambiguous. Germline V gene lookup returns CDR1 SGHVS and CDR2 FQNEAQ. V shed 1 base and J shed 4 bases, with 9 bases lying between them. The CDR3 length is 14 residues. In DNA form, the CDR3 reads TGTGCCAGCAGCTTAGTGGGCAACCCAGATACGCAGTATTTT. Translating it yields CASSLVGNPDTQYF.

The count of this clone is one. V gene TRBV7-8 combines with J gene TRBJ1-4; tentative D call: TRBD1 (5 bases). Between the trimmed V and J ends, which lost 2 bases and 8 bases, there was a span of 18 bases. The CDR3 totals 16 residues. CDR1 and CDR2 from the germline V gene are SGHVS and FQNEAQ. CDR3 nucleotide sequence: TGTGCCAGCAGCTTAACCCAGGGATTTCTTCGGGAAAAACTGTTTTTT. Its translation is CASSLTQGFLREKLFF.

This clone was seen once. Mismatch with germline at one junction end may stem from a read error. The chain uses TRBV7-7 and TRBJ2-5; 7 nucleotides match TRBD1. This CDR3 region has 15 residues. The germline gives CDR1 SSHAT, CDR2 FNYEAQ (reference sequence). The CDR3 DNA is TGTGCTAGCAGCGTTACAGGGGCACTTAGGGAGACCCAGTACTTC. Amino acid sequence: CASSVTGALRETQYF.

The CDR3 DNA reads as TGTGCCAGTAGTAGCGGGACAGGGGGATCAGGGACTGAAGCTTTCTTT. Protein: CASSSGTGGSGTEAFF. This chain links TRBV19 with TRBJ1-1; 11 bases line up with TRBD1. The CDR3 is 16 residues long. Germline V gene sequence: CDR1 LNHDA, CDR2 SQIVND (reference sequence). V lost 4 bases, J lost 5 bases, and 9 bases stayed unmatched.

The CDR3 loop reads CSVRTGGLDSPLHF. CDR3 DNA: TGCAGCGTTCGAACAGGGGGCTTAGATTCACCCCTCCACTTT. The V and J genes are TRBV29-1 and TRBJ1-6; TRBD1 aligns across 9 bases. V trimming: 5 bases; J trimming: 8 bases; junction bases outside the gene matches: 7. The CDR3 is 14 residues long. Looked up from germline, CDR1 is SQVTM and CDR2 is ANQGSEA.

This chain joins TRBV4-1 and TRBJ1-2, with 9 bases lining up with TRBD1. The V segment lost 1 base and the J segment 7 bases; nucleotides outside the gene matches: 4. This CDR3 is built from 14 residues. Germline-derived CDR1 and CDR2 are MGHRA and YSYEKL. In DNA form, the CDR3 reads TGCGCCAGCAGCCAAGCGGACAGGGGTGTTGGCTACACCTTC. Amino acid sequence: CASSQADRGVGYTF.

The gene calls are TRBV5-6 and TRBJ1-1; tentatively, D is TRBD1 (6 bases). With 2 bases removed from V and 1 base from J, the gap between germline ends came to 12 bases. CDR3 length equals 15 residues. Looked up from germline, CDR1 is SGHDT and CDR2 is YYEEEE. This chain's CDR3 is CASSLRQAGNTEAFF. CDR3 coding DNA: TGTGCCAGCAGCTTACGACAGGCCGGGAACACTGAAGCTTTCTTT.

The rearrangement links TRBV19 to TRBJ2-7, with D maybe TRBD2 (5 bases). Germline V lookup: CDR1 LNHDA, CDR2 SQIVND (reference sequence). This CDR3 region has 15 residues. V was trimmed by 4 bases and J by 5 bases, leaving 18 bases between them. CDR3: CASSRPSASGDEQYF. In DNA form, the CDR3 reads TGTGCCAGTAGTAGACCCTCAGCCTCCGGGGACGAGCAGTACTTC.

The chain carries TRBV5-1 and TRBJ2-3; D may be TRBD2 (7 bases). Trimming cost V 0 bases and J 2 bases, with 13 bases left between them. Germline V CDR1 and CDR2: SGHRS, YFSETQ. The CDR3 sequence is 16 residues long. This CDR3 reads CASSLVPGGHTDTQYF. CDR3 bases: TGCGCCAGCAGCTTGGTGCCGGGGGGACACACAGATACGCAGTATTTT.

The rearrangement links TRBV9 to TRBJ2-7; 9 bases are shared with TRBD1. This CDR3 has 14 residues. Unmatched junction bases numbered 6, after V lost 2 bases and J lost 6 bases. CDR1 and CDR2 (germline): SGDLS, YYNGEE. The DNA for the CDR3 is TGTGCCAGCAGCGTGGAAACAGGGGGCGCCGAGCAGTACTTC. Translated: CASSVETGGAEQYF.